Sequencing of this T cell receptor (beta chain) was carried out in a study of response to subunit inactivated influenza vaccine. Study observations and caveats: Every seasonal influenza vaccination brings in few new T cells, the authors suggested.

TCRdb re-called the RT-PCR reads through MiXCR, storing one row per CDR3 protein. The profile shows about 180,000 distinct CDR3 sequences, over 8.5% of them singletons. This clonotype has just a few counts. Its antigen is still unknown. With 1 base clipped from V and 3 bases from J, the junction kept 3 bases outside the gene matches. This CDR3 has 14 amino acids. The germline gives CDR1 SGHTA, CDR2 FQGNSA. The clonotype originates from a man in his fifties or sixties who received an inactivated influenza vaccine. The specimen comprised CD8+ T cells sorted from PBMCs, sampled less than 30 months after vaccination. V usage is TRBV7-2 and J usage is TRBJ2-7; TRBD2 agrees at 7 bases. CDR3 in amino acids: CASSLGAGYYEQYF. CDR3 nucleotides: TGTGCCAGCAGCTTAGGAGCGGGGTACTACGAGCAGTACTTC.